The following is a T cell receptor beta chain sequence with its context. These data come from a study of blood T cell repertoires in COVID-19. For the study at large: Collection of acute and convalescent COVID-19 samples took place in the United States, Italy and Spain.

The table came from immunoSEQ multiplex PCR; TCRdb's copy has only in-frame clones and leaves some out. Counted here are 250,000 to 400,000 clones, 85% occurring once; the ten biggest clones make up under 2%. The germline V and J ends were trimmed by 3 bases and 8 bases, with 10 bases remaining between them. From germline, CDR1 is MNHEY and CDR2 SMNVEV (reference sequence). This CDR3 is 13 amino acids long. Cohorts were based on clinical histories the participants reported. Exposed enrollees had met someone with a PCR-confirmed or clinician-diagnosed COVID-19 case at some point within the 2 weeks before study entry.

The chain couples TRBV27 to TRBJ1-4, with unresolved D. This receptor was taken from a woman aged 25 to 45 who had been exposed to COVID-19. Sequencing was performed on PBMCs or T cells enriched from blood (not recorded which). CDR3 sequence (DNA): TGTGCCAGCAGTTTGTCTCGCAGGGAAAAACTGTTTTTT. As protein: CASSLSRREKLFF.